The 5 T cell receptor beta chains presented below share a single source sample, sequenced in a study of cytomegalovirus exposure and HLA in healthy donors. Both 60 Vbeta primers and 13 Jbeta primers went into the PCR. Sequencing used immunoSEQ multiplex PCR; TCRdb keeps in-frame clones, though not all of them. This repertoire comprises 95,000 to 150,000 clones; its ten largest clones make up 2.5% to 3%. The sequencing input was PBMCs. The receptors were gathered from a man aged 25 to 40 in good health and CMV-seronegative.

The chain recombines TRBV28 with TRBJ1-5; TRBD1 agrees at 9 bases. V trimming: 6 bases; J trimming: 2 bases; junction bases outside the gene matches: 2. The germline V gene encodes CDR1 MDHEN and CDR2 SYDVKM. There are 14 residues in the CDR3. The CDR3 sequence: CASRRTGGNQPQHF. In DNA, the CDR3 is TGTGCCAGCAGACGGACAGGGGGCAATCAGCCCCAGCATTTT.

The V call is TRBV28, the J call TRBJ2-7; 7 bases are a match to TRBD1. V lost 10 bases to trimming and J lost 2 bases; unmatched junction nucleotides: 8. The germline V gene encodes CDR1 MDHEN and CDR2 SYDVKM. The CDR3 consists of 13 residues. This CDR3 is CAIQSTGAYEQYF. CDR3 DNA: TGTGCCATACAATCCACAGGGGCCTACGAGCAGTACTTC.

This chain links TRBV7-6 with TRBJ1-1; the D is unclear. In germline, CDR1 is SGHVS, CDR2 FNYEAQ. CDR3 length: 13 amino acids. The V end lost 4 bases, the J end lost 3 bases, and 9 bases lay between the germline ends. CDR3 sequence (DNA): TGTGCCAGCAGCTCCAGGATGGACACTGAAGCTTTCTTT. This gives the protein CASSSRMDTEAFF. The complete variable domain, with remaining parts taken from reference TRBV7-6 and TRBJ1-1, reads GAGVSQSPRYKVTKRGQDVALRCDPISGHVSLYWYRQALGQGPEFLTYFNYEAQQDKSGLPNDRFSAERPEGSISTLTIQRTEQRDSAMYRCASSSRMDTEAFFGQGTRLTVV.

The chain couples TRBV28 to TRBJ2-2; TRBD2 aligns across 7 bases. Germline loops: CDR1 MDHEN, CDR2 SYDVKM. The CDR3 runs 15 residues. V shed 3 bases, J shed 8 bases, and the junction held 9 bases outside the gene matches. Written as DNA, the CDR3 is TGTGCCAGCAGTTTGGGCGGGAGCCAAGCGGGGGAGCTGTTTTTT. Translated: CASSLGGSQAGELFF. Using reference TRBV28 and TRBJ2-2 for the parts outside the CDR3, the full variable domain is DVKVTQSSRYLVKRTGEKVFLECVQDMDHENMFWYRQDPGLGLRLIYFSYDVKMKEKGDIPEGYSVSREKKERFSLILESASTNQTSMYLCASSLGGSQAGELFFGEGSRLTVL.

The CDR3, as DNA: TGTGCCAGCAGCTTCCTCCTGACTAACACTGAAGCTTTCTTT. Protein: CASSFLLTNTEAFF. The genes are TRBV7-9 and TRBJ1-1; the D is unclear. This CDR3 is built from 14 residues. The V end was cut by 3 bases, the J end by 2 bases, with 10 bases between. Per germline, CDR1 SEHNR and CDR2 FQNEAQ (reference sequence). Combining the CDR3 with reference TRBV7-9 and TRBJ1-1 gives the whole variable domain DTGVSQNPRHKITKRGQNVTFRCDPISEHNRLYWYRQTLGQGPEFLTYFQNEAQLEKSRLLSDRFSAERPKGSFSTLEIQRTEQGDSAMYLCASSFLLTNTEAFFGQGTRLTVV.